This T cell receptor beta chain was recorded in a study of blood T cells in healthy people across ages (dated by TCRdb to the mid-2010s). Broadly, across the study: In model experiments, roughly one uniquely barcoded TCR beta cDNA molecule per two T cells was captured by template switching. Four age groups were formed from the donors: young (average 16 years), middle-aged (roughly 38), aged (62) and long-lived (more than 75). Donors of different ages were randomly distributed across sequencing lanes to avoid experimental bias. Age-related changes in TCR beta repertoire diversity were measured in the study by deep sequencing normalized with unique cDNA molecular identifiers. The study analyzed two additional independent replicas of 1 million unique cDNA reads from the same blood draw for two donors, one aged 18 to 30 and one aged 80 or older.

The library was made by 5' RACE. For sequencing, an Illumina HiSeq 2500 was employed. A second PCR of roughly 6 to 11 cycles was performed with a sample-barcoded 5' primer and a J-beta primer mix. A template-switch 5' adaptor carrying 12 random nucleotides introduced a unique molecular identifier onto each TCR beta cDNA molecule. Each sample yielded at least 3 million CDR3-containing paired-end reads. First-strand cDNA synthesis was performed from all RNA using the Mint cDNA synthesis kit, with priming by a TRBC-specific oligonucleotide. Following uracil-DNA glycosylase treatment, all cDNA underwent a first 18-cycle PCR with the universal primers M1SS and BC2_uni_R. As for the original processing: Normalization of each sample was performed by random selection of 1 million high-quality reads, each carrying a distinct molecular identifier. Instead of being binned into consensus sequences, reads that shared molecular identifiers were thrown out. MiTCR, run with a Q25 quality threshold and the strictest error-elimination algorithm, handled CDR3 identification, clonotype clustering and error correction. A nonparametric unseen species model with Euler transformation was used to estimate a lower bound on total TCR beta diversity. Clones were called with MiXCR by TCRdb after fastp trimmed the public reads at Q25, and only in-frame beta chains were retained. Every CDR3 protein is listed once, alongside the most common genes and DNA of its rows. In this record, the V and J calls reflect TCRdb's handling and not the investigators' own analysis. The sample profile shows about 1.6 million distinct CDR3 sequences; roughly a third of them were found once. The ten largest clones capture about 11% of the sample.

The roughly 39 donors, aged roughly 6 to 90 years, were systemically healthy Caucasian individuals from Russia. Each donor gave 8 to 10 milliliters of peripheral blood, collected into EDTA-treated Vacutainer tubes. PBMCs were isolated by Ficoll-Paque density-gradient centrifugation, with at least 6 million obtained per sample. Total RNA was extracted from PBMCs with Trizol reagent, with at least 5.5 micrograms obtained per sample. For every donor, flow cytometry on a PBMC aliquot measured the percentage of naive CD45RAhigh/CD27high T cells. What the study reported, not specific to this receptor: Compared with the aged group, the long-lived group had more naive CD4+ T cells, fewer expanded clones and increased TCR diversity, suggesting age selection. Observed TCR beta diversity per million T cells fell roughly linearly with age, and a significant reduction was already apparent by age about 43. There was a strong correlation between observed TCR beta diversity and the percentage of naive T cells measured by flow cytometry. Because profiling used bulk unsorted PBMCs, naive and antigen-experienced compartments could not be compared conclusively. Estimates of total diversity from one million sequenced T cells were regarded as lower bounds and underestimates. Donor CMV infection status was unknown, potentially confounding age-related changes in expanded clonotypes.

About this clonotype: Its antigen remains undetermined. The junction departs from germline at one end; a sequencing error may be responsible.

Sequencing used blood. This clonotype was obtained from a woman aged 25 to 45 in good health.

The DNA sequence is given as TGCGCCAGCAGTTACACGGAGTCTAGCTCCTACAATGAGCAGTTCTTC. Its protein reads: CASSYTESSSYNEQFF. The V gene is TRBV6-5 and the J gene is TRBJ2-1, with the identity of the D gene unclear. CDR1 and CDR2, looked up from the germline V gene, are MNHEY and SVGAGI. The CDR3 starts with the cysteine, ends with the phenylalanine, and has 16 residues. Here the CDR3 DNA is all that survives: 48 bases in frame from base 1.